The entry below gives a single TCR beta chain sequence along with its context. Its target is unknown. Trimming cost V 3 bases and J 0 bases; bases outside gene matches: 0. This CDR3 region has 15 residues. CDR1 is SEHNR and CDR2 is FQNEAQ in the germline V gene (reference sequence). TCRdb's copy holds only in-frame clones and misses some; the assay was immunoSEQ multiplex PCR. Found here are tens of thousands of clones, 90% of them singletons; the top ten hold approximately 1.5%. This specimen belongs to a study of graft-versus-host responses after intestinal transplantation. The overall study: As for transplant type, recipients had multivisceral, liver-intestinal, or isolated intestinal grafts. Study results and limitations: Elevated graft-versus-host to host-versus-graft clonal ratios in allografts were recorded for patients with graft-donor T cell macrochimerism.

The source of this sequence is a human donor who was the organ donor for an intestinal transplant. This rearrangement joins TRBV7-9 to TRBJ1-3, with 9 bases identical to TRBD1. Sequencing used unstimulated CD8+ T cells sorted from spleen or lymph node cells, obtained before transplant. This CDR3 is CASSLTGGSGNTIYF. Here the CDR3 DNA reads TGTGCCAGCAGCTTGACAGGGGGCTCTGGAAACACCATATATTTT. The full variable domain, with the rest looked up from reference TRBV7-9 and TRBJ1-3, is DTGVSQNPRHKITKRGQNVTFRCDPISEHNRLYWYRQTLGQGPEFLTYFQNEAQLEKSRLLSDRFSAERPKGSFSTLEIQRTEQGDSAMYLCASSLTGGSGNTIYFGEGSWLTVV.